The 29 T cell receptor beta chains given below trace back to one sample, sequenced in a study of PD-L1 blockade in urothelial cancer. Time point denoted: peripheral blood 6 weeks after treatment start. Here immunoSEQ multiplex PCR was the method, and the copy in TCRdb shows in-frame clones only, minus some. The sample lists 46,000 or so clones, around 86% occurring once. The specimen was PBMCs, collected around atezolizumab (anti-PD-L1) treatment. These receptors originate from a man between 60 and 70 years old with urothelial cancer.

This clone was detected once. This chain links TRBV11-1 with TRBJ2-2; 11 bases agree with TRBD2. J was trimmed by 1 base and V by 4 bases; bases with no gene match: 5. This CDR3 contains 17 residues. CDR1 is SGHAT and CDR2 is FQDESV in the germline V gene (reference sequence). The CDR3 DNA is TGTGCCAGCAGCTCCGGACTAGCGGGCCTGAACACCGGGGAGCTGTTTTTT. As protein: CASSSGLAGLNTGELFF.

The V gene is TRBV10-3, the J gene TRBJ2-5, with D maybe TRBD2 (6 bases). Per germline, CDR1 ENHRY and CDR2 SYGVKD. This CDR3 comprises 13 residues. V was shortened by 4 bases and J by 5 bases, with 11 bases between the two germline ends. CDR3 loop: CAISVGGDETQYF. The CDR3 DNA sequence: TGTGCCATCAGTGTGGGAGGAGATGAGACCCAGTACTTC.

This sequence joins TRBV6-1 and TRBJ2-1; 12 nucleotides agree with TRBD2. Germline V gene sequence: CDR1 MNHNS, CDR2 SASEGT. CDR3 length equals 15 residues. The junction had 0 bases not matched to a gene; V was cut back by 2 bases and J by 4 bases. The CDR3 loop reads CASSELAGGYNEQFF. CDR3 in DNA: TGTGCCAGCAGTGAACTAGCGGGGGGGTACAATGAGCAGTTCTTC.

The chain joins TRBV27 to TRBJ1-2, with 10 bases aligning to TRBD1. The CDR3 is 17 amino acids. V lost 2 bases, J lost 3 bases, and 9 bases stayed unmatched. CDR1 MNHEY and CDR2 SMNVEV come from the germline V gene (reference sequence). CDR3 sequence: CASSLRQGARLYYGYTF. DNA of the CDR3: TGTGCCAGCAGTTTACGACAGGGGGCGCGCCTGTACTATGGCTACACCTTC.

The rearrangement links TRBV7-6 to TRBJ2-7; TRBD2 matches 7 bases. In germline, CDR1 is SGHVS, CDR2 FNYEAQ. Trimming at V came to 0 bases and at J to 3 bases, leaving 2 bases not matched to a gene. The CDR3 has 14 amino acids. This CDR3 is CASSLAGGGYEQYF. In DNA, the CDR3 is TGTGCCAGCAGCTTAGCGGGGGGGGGCTACGAGCAGTACTTC.

The chain has TRBV5-1 and TRBJ2-3; 8 nucleotides match TRBD2. The CDR3 sequence is 16 residues long. Losses at the gene ends were 1 base for V and 2 bases for J; bases not matched to a gene: 6. The germline gives CDR1 SGHRS, CDR2 YFSETQ. The CDR3 DNA reads as TGCGCCAGCAGCTTGACGAGCGGGGGAGCCACAGATACGCAGTATTTT. Its translation: CASSLTSGGATDTQYF.

The table lists this clone with a few counts. The gene calls are TRBV20-1 and TRBJ2-5, with D possibly matching TRBD1 (6 bases). CDR3 size: 11 residues. Trimming stripped 4 bases from V and 5 bases from J, with 8 bases between. CDR1 and CDR2 (germline): DFQATT, SNEGSKA (reference sequence). Here the CDR3 reads CSAKGVETQYF. The CDR3 bases are TGCAGTGCTAAGGGGGTGGAGACCCAGTACTTC.

The V gene is TRBV5-4, the J gene TRBJ2-7, with D perhaps matching TRBD2 (6 bases). The length of the CDR3 is 13 residues. The germline gives CDR1 SGHNT, CDR2 YYREEE (reference sequence). V lost 4 bases, J lost 4 bases, and 12 bases lay in between. The CDR3 loop reads CASSIHRGYEQYF. Written as DNA, the CDR3 is TGTGCCAGCAGCATACACCGGGGGTACGAGCAGTACTTC.

The chain's CDR3 is CASSDGQSYGYTF. CDR3 sequence (DNA): TGCGCCAGCAGTGATGGACAGTCCTATGGCTACACCTTC. The chain joins TRBV10-2 to TRBJ1-2; perhaps TRBD1 as D (6 bases). Trimming took off 3 bases at V and 4 bases at J, with 9 bases between the two ends. Germline V gene lookup returns CDR1 WSHSY and CDR2 SAAADI. The CDR3 length is 13 residues.

The chain recombines TRBV2 with TRBJ1-2; possible D gene TRBD1, 6 bases. The V end lost 5 bases, the J end lost 4 bases, and 14 bases lay between the germline ends. The CDR3 loop spans 14 amino acids. The V gene's germline CDR1 is SNHLY and CDR2 FYNNEI. The CDR3 DNA reads as TGTGCCAGCAGTCTTACAGGGACGGGCTATGGCTACACCTTC. It codes for CASSLTGTGYGYTF. The full variable domain, with the rest looked up from reference TRBV2 and TRBJ1-2, is EPEVTQTPSHQVTQMGQEVILRCVPISNHLYFYWYRQILGQKVEFLVSFYNNEISEKSEIFDDQFSVERPDGSNFTLKIRSTKLEDSAMYFCASSLTGTGYGYTFGSGTRLTVV.

V gene TRBV7-2 combines with J gene TRBJ2-3, with 7 bases fitting TRBD2. The CDR3 is 15 residues long. Losses at the gene ends were 5 bases for V and 3 bases for J; bases not matched to a gene: 8. Germline V CDR1 and CDR2: SGHTA, FQGNSA. CDR3 coding DNA: TGTGCCAGCAGCCAAAGCGGGGTCCAGACAGATACGCAGTATTTT. It translates to CASSQSGVQTDTQYF.

The chain employs TRBV11-2 and TRBJ1-1, with D tentatively TRBD1 (6 bases). In germline, CDR1 is SGHAT, CDR2 FQNNGV. The CDR3 contains 14 residues. Trimming shortened V by 5 bases and J by 10 bases, and 20 bases separated the two germline ends. The CDR3 loop is CASSLGGGTSPAFF. The DNA for the CDR3 is TGTGCCAGCAGCCTAGGGGGGGGGACTAGCCCAGCTTTCTTT.

This clone was counted a few times. The chain uses TRBV19 and TRBJ1-2, with D maybe TRBD1 (5 bases). This CDR3 is built from 17 residues. CDR1 is LNHDA and CDR2 is SQIVND in the germline V gene (reference sequence). Between the trimmed V and J ends, which lost 4 bases and 2 bases, there was a span of 20 bases. The CDR3 sequence is CASSRTTGTGLNYGYTF. The CDR3 DNA sequence: TGTGCCAGTAGTAGGACCACCGGGACTGGGCTGAACTATGGCTACACCTTC.

Comments on this clone: One end of the junction fails to match germline, which may point to a read error. Here the CDR3 reads CASSLDSSNQPQHF. The CDR3 DNA follows: TGTGCCAGTAGTTTAGACAGTAGCAATCAGCCCCAGCATTTT. This chain connects TRBV19 to TRBJ1-5; TRBD1 might be the D (5 bases). Per germline, CDR1 LNHDA and CDR2 SQIVND (reference sequence). The CDR3 runs 14 residues.

This CDR3 is CASSPRQGNQPQHF. In DNA, the CDR3 is TGTGCCAGCAGTCCCCGACAGGGCAATCAGCCCCAGCATTTT. The rearrangement joins TRBV27 to TRBJ1-5, with D tentatively TRBD1 (6 bases). Germline CDR1 MNHEY, CDR2 SMNVEV (reference sequence). This CDR3 contains 14 residues. Trimming stripped 5 bases from V and 2 bases from J, with 10 bases between.

This chain connects TRBV6-1 to TRBJ2-4; 8 positions match TRBD2. Trimming at V came to 4 bases and at J to 1 base, leaving 9 bases not matched to a gene. CDR1 is MNHNS, CDR2 SASEGT, per germline. The CDR3 covers 17 residues. DNA for the CDR3: TGTGCCAGCAGTGTCGGACTAGCTGAGAAGGCCAAAAACATTCAGTACTTC. Protein: CASSVGLAEKAKNIQYF.

The chain couples TRBV5-4 to TRBJ1-4; D unclear. Germline lookup yields CDR1 SGHNT and CDR2 YYREEE (reference sequence). The CDR3 covers 14 residues. With 4 bases removed from V and 5 bases from J, the gap between germline ends came to 12 bases. CDR3 region: CASSLSGINEKLFF. CDR3 DNA sequence: TGTGCCAGCAGCCTTTCCGGGATAAATGAAAAACTGTTTTTT.

The V gene is TRBV7-3, the J gene TRBJ1-6, with unresolved D. The CDR3 is 16 residues long. V was shortened by 0 bases and J by 4 bases, with 10 bases between the two germline ends. Per the germline V gene, CDR1 is SGHTA and CDR2 is FQGTGA. CDR3 DNA sequence: TGTGCCAGCAGCTTAACGGGAGGCTTTTATAATTCACCCCTCCACTTT. Translated, it gives CASSLTGGFYNSPLHF.

The chain is built from TRBV21-1 and TRBJ2-3; the D segment call TRBD1 is taken from the table without a DNA check. TRBV21-1 is reported as a pseudogene. CDR3 length equals 16 residues. CDR3 in DNA: TGTGCCAGCAGCACCCGGGACAGGGGGCTCACAGATACGCAGTATTTT. This sequence encodes CASSTRDRGLTDTQYF.

The rearrangement links TRBV2 to TRBJ2-3; tentative D call: TRBD1 (5 bases). V dropped 8 bases and J dropped 1 base, with 7 bases sitting between them. Germline CDR1 SNHLY, CDR2 FYNNEI. This CDR3 region has 12 residues. CDR3 bases: TGTGCCAGCTGGACACGCACAGATACGCAGTATTTT. The encoded protein is CASWTRTDTQYF.

V usage is TRBV15 and J usage is TRBJ2-3; D is undetermined. The CDR3 has 15 amino acids. V was clipped by 2 bases and J by 2 bases, with 11 bases between them. Per germline, CDR1 LNHNV and CDR2 YYDKDF (reference sequence). The CDR3 protein is CATSRMGSPTDTQYF. DNA of the CDR3: TGTGCCACCAGCAGAATGGGTAGCCCCACAGATACGCAGTATTTT.

This clone was counted between two and nine times. The chain joins TRBV7-9 to TRBJ2-7; maybe TRBD1 (5 bases). In germline, CDR1 is SEHNR, CDR2 FQNEAQ (reference sequence). Trimming removed 5 bases at V and 4 bases at J, with 9 bases between. This CDR3 has 12 amino acids. The DNA of the CDR3 is TGTGCCAGCAGCGCCCAGGGATACGAGCAGTACTTC. Protein sequence: CASSAQGYEQYF.

Of note for this clone: Other DNA sequences of this sample code for an identical CDR3. The V call is TRBV2, the J call TRBJ1-1; 8 positions agree with TRBD1. There are 14 residues in the CDR3. In germline, CDR1 is SNHLY, CDR2 FYNNEI. Trimming at V came to 6 bases and at J to 1 base, leaving 4 bases not matched to a gene. CDR3 region: CASSGQGRNTEAFF. The CDR3 DNA is TGTGCCAGCAGCGGACAGGGACGGAACACTGAAGCTTTCTTT.

The rearrangement uses TRBV19 and TRBJ1-1; a weak D match, TRBD1 (6 bases). Between the trimmed V and J ends, which lost 5 bases and 2 bases, there was a span of 15 bases. The CDR3 runs 15 residues. CDR1 and CDR2 (germline): LNHDA, SQIVND (reference sequence). In DNA, the CDR3 is TGTGCCAGTAGTTGGGACACCAGAATTAACACTGAAGCTTTCTTT. It is translated as CASSWDTRINTEAFF.

The chain joins TRBV7-8 to TRBJ2-4; 8 nucleotides match TRBD1. The trim removed 5 bases at V and 5 bases at J, leaving 11 bases unmatched. The CDR3 is made up of 16 amino acids. Germline V gene sequence: CDR1 SGHVS, CDR2 FQNEAQ. CDR3 protein: CASSPSPGTGQNIQYF. The CDR3, as DNA: TGTGCCAGCAGCCCAAGCCCCGGGACAGGACAAAACATTCAGTACTTC.

The chain carries TRBV6-5 and TRBJ2-2, with D possibly matching TRBD2 (6 bases). The germline CDR1 and CDR2 sequences are MNHEY and SVGAGI. The CDR3 is 16 residues long. Trimming removed 0 bases at V and 3 bases at J, with 11 bases between. CDR3 sequence (DNA): TGTGCCAGCAGTTACTCCCCCACGGGGGACACCGGGGAGCTGTTTTTT. Amino acid sequence: CASSYSPTGDTGELFF.

The CDR3 sequence is CASSSDRGQGGYTF. In DNA, the CDR3 is TGTGCCAGCAGCTCGGACAGGGGGCAGGGTGGCTACACCTTC. The genes are TRBV11-2 and TRBJ1-2; TRBD1 agrees at 11 bases. Germline V lookup: CDR1 SGHAT, CDR2 FQNNGV. J lost 7 bases, V lost 4 bases, and 5 bases had no gene match. This CDR3 region has 14 residues.

The gene calls are TRBV5-1 and TRBJ1-5; the match to TRBD1 covers 7 bases. This CDR3 is 14 amino acids long. From germline, CDR1 is SGHRS and CDR2 YFSETQ. The trim removed 4 bases at V and 3 bases at J, leaving 4 bases unmatched. The CDR3 reads CASSPTGNNQPQHF. The CDR3 nucleotides read TGCGCCAGCAGCCCGACAGGGAACAATCAGCCCCAGCATTTT.

The V gene is TRBV7-9, the J gene TRBJ2-3, with TRBD2 matching over 12 bases. Germline assignment: CDR1 SEHNR and CDR2 FQNEAQ (reference sequence). V gave up 7 bases and J gave up 1 base; unmatched junction bases: 3. The CDR3 extends over 15 amino acids. CDR3 sequence reads: CASTRLAGGTDTQYF. For the CDR3, the DNA is TGTGCCAGCACGCGACTAGCGGGGGGCACAGATACGCAGTATTTT.